This is a list of T cell receptor beta chains from one sample in a study of blood T cell repertoires in COVID-19. Libraries were prepared by immunoSEQ multiplex PCR; TCRdb keeps only in-frame clonotypes and omits some of them. This sample carries roughly 280,000 clones, approximately 87% of them seen once, and the ten largest clones take about 4.3%. Sequenced sample: peripheral blood. The receptor source for this set is a man in his 60s who had recovered from COVID-19. The CDR3 runs from the conserved cysteine through the conserved F or W. A D gene is named only where the DNA matches it firmly. Some rows have no size entry. The others give once, few or many, or a class for an expanded clone.

j_call d_call cdr3_length clone_size v_call cdr3_aa cdr3_nt
TRBJ1-2 - 13 - TRBV3-1/TRBV3-2 CASSPLGHYGYTF TGTGCCAGCAGCCCCCTGGGGCACTATGGCTACACCTTC
TRBJ2-1 - 13 - TRBV5-1 CASSQFPRNEQFF TGCGCCAGCAGCCAGTTCCCGAGGAATGAGCAGTTCTTC
TRBJ1-3 - 14 - TRBV27 CASSSHGQGNTIYF TGTGCCAGCAGTTCCCACGGACAGGGAAACACCATATATTTT
TRBJ1-3 - 16 once TRBV9 CASSAQPQGIGNTIYF TGTGCCAGCAGCGCCCAACCACAGGGAATCGGAAACACCATATATTTT
TRBJ2-1 - 15 - TRBV5-1 CASSTTLEGLNEQFF TGCGCCAGCAGCACCACACTAGAGGGTTTAAATGAGCAGTTCTTC
TRBJ2-3 TRBD2 16 - TRBV7-9 CASNRGLAGVSDTQYF TGTGCCAGCAACCGAGGCTTAGCGGGAGTCTCAGATACGCAGTATTTT
TRBJ2-2 - 16 - TRBV24-1 CATSDLMGAGTGELFF TGTGCCACCAGTGATTTGATGGGGGCAGGGACCGGGGAGCTGTTTTTT
TRBJ2-7 TRBD2 16 - TRBV6-2/TRBV6-3 CASSIARLAGTYEQYF TGTGCCAGCAGTATAGCCAGGCTAGCGGGTACCTACGAGCAGTACTTC
TRBJ1-1 - 12 - TRBV5-5 CASSLEQFQAFF TGTGCCAGCAGCTTGGAACAATTTCAAGCTTTCTTT
TRBJ2-7 - 14 - TRBV6-5 CASSPQKVRPEQYF TGTGCCAGCAGCCCACAGAAAGTCCGACCAGAGCAGTACTTC
TRBJ1-2 - 14 - TRBV6-5 CASSYRRGSYGYTF TGTGCCAGCAGTTACCGCAGGGGTTCCTATGGCTACACCTTC
TRBJ2-5 TRBD1 15 - TRBV19 CASMGTGEFPETQYF TGTGCCAGTATGGGGACAGGGGAGTTTCCAGAGACCCAGTACTTC
TRBJ2-7 TRBD1 13 once TRBV5-4 CASKGQGGYEQYF TGTGCCAGCAAGGGACAGGGAGGCTACGAGCAGTACTTC
TRBJ2-3 TRBD2 18 - TRBV3-1/TRBV3-2 CASSQVGTSGGDTDTQYF TGTGCCAGCAGCCAGGTGGGGACTAGCGGGGGGGACACAGATACGCAGTATTTT
TRBJ1-5 - 15 few TRBV19 CASTRDRSSNQPQHF TGTGCCAGTACCCGAGACAGGAGTAGCAATCAGCCCCAGCATTTT
TRBJ1-4 TRBD1 15 - TRBV18 CASSRGTGRSEKLFF TGTGCCAGCTCACGAGGGACAGGGCGCTCTGAAAAACTGTTTTTT
TRBJ1-1 TRBD1 15 - TRBV7-6 CASRLTGGGNTEAFF TGTGCCAGCAGGCTGACAGGGGGCGGCAACACTGAAGCTTTCTTT
TRBJ1-1 - 14 - TRBV11-1 CASSRKSRGDEAFF TGTGCCAGCAGCCGGAAGAGCCGGGGGGATGAAGCTTTCTTT
TRBJ2-7 TRBD1 18 - TRBV7-9 CASSPSRSGGQDSYEQYF TGTGCCAGCAGCCCATCCCGGTCTGGGGGACAGGATTCCTACGAGCAGTACTTC
TRBJ1-5 - 15 few TRBV7-2 CASSLAPGLNQPQHF TGTGCCAGCAGCTTAGCGCCAGGGCTTAATCAGCCCCAGCATTTT
TRBJ2-3 TRBD2 14 - TRBV27 CASRLAGGTDTQYF TGTGCCAGCCGACTAGCGGGGGGCACAGATACGCAGTATTTT
TRBJ2-2 - 16 - TRBV9 CASSVGGLSTREELFF TGTGCCAGCAGCGTAGGTGGCCTATCAACCCGGGAGGAGCTGTTTTTT